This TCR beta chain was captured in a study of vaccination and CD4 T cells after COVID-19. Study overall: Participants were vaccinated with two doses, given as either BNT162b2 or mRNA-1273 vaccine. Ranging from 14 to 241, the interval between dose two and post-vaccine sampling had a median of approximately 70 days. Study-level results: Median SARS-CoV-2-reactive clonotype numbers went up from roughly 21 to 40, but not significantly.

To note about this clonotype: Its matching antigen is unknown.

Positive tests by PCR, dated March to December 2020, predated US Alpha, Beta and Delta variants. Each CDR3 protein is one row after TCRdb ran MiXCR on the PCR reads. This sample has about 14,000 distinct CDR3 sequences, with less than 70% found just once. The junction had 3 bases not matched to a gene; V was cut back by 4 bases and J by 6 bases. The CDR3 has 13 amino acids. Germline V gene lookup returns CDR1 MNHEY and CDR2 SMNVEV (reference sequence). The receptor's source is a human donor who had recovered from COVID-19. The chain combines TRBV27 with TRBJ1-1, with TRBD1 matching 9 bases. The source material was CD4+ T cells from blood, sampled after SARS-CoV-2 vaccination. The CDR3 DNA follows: TGTGCCAGCAGTTCGGACAGGGGCGCTGAAGCTTTCTTT. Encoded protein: CASSSDRGAEAFF.